These 31 T cell receptor beta chains were sequenced from one sample in a study of OX40 agonist ivuxolimab in advanced cancers. Some clones are missing from TCRdb's copy, which holds only in-frame ones; the method was immunoSEQ multiplex PCR. The sample has roughly 70,000 clones; 85% to 90% are singletons. Source: CD4+ or CD8+ T cells sorted from blood, taken in a trial of the OX40 agonist ivuxolimab. These TCRs come from an adult with an advanced solid tumor such as melanoma, head and neck, liver or kidney cancer.

The genes are TRBV5-1 and TRBJ2-7; TRBD2 might be the D (7 bases). The CDR3 contains 12 residues. V lost 3 bases and J lost 7, with 11 bases in between. Germline CDR1 and CDR2: SGHRS and YFSETQ. The CDR3 DNA reads TGCGCCAGCAGCTCACAGGGAGGGGAGCAGTACTTC. Translation gives CASSSQGGEQYF.

The gene calls are TRBV29-1 and TRBJ2-5; D tentatively fits TRBD1 or TRBD2 (5 bases each). CDR1 is SQVTM, CDR2 ANQGSEA, per germline. The CDR3 spans 13 residues. Trimming pared 4 bases from V and 2 bases from J, leaving 11 bases between. CDR3 sequence: CSVGGTSQETQYF. As DNA, the CDR3 is TGCAGCGTTGGAGGGACGAGTCAAGAGACCCAGTACTTC.

This rearrangement joins TRBV18 to TRBJ2-1, with 7 nucleotides matching TRBD2. This CDR3 is built from 13 residues. The V gene end was trimmed by 6 bases and the J gene end by 8 bases; junction bases not matched to a gene: 7. Germline CDR1 KGHSH, CDR2 LQKENI. CDR3 in amino acids: CASSRGSVHEQFF. CDR3 DNA: TGTGCCAGCTCCCGCGGGAGTGTACATGAGCAGTTCTTC.

The chain's CDR3 is CASKPGQGAYEQYF. The CDR3 bases are TGTGCCAGCAAACCGGGACAGGGGGCATACGAGCAGTACTTC. J is TRBJ2-7 and V is TRBV11-1, with 12 bases that match TRBD1. CDR3 length equals 14 residues. V shed 7 bases, J shed 4 bases, and the junction held 5 bases outside the gene matches. The germline gives CDR1 SGHAT, CDR2 FQDESV (reference sequence).

The chain links TRBV5-1 to TRBJ2-5, with D perhaps TRBD2 (6 bases). The CDR3 is 17 amino acids. Trimming stripped 2 bases from V and 4 bases from J, with 21 bases between. Germline V gene lookup returns CDR1 SGHRS and CDR2 YFSETQ. The CDR3 protein is CASSLLDLGGVGETQYF. CDR3 nucleotide sequence: TGCGCCAGCAGCTTACTTGATTTAGGAGGGGTGGGAGAGACCCAGTACTTC.

The chain links TRBV11-3 to TRBJ2-2; D possibly corresponds to TRBD2 (6 bases). V lost 1 base, J lost 9 bases, and 12 bases lay in between. The germline CDR1 and CDR2 sequences are SGHNT and YENEEA. The CDR3 length is 14 residues. The CDR3 loop reads CASSLGLASRELFF. The DNA of the CDR3 is TGTGCCAGCAGCTTAGGTCTAGCGTCGCGGGAGCTGTTTTTT.

The chain is built from TRBV7-2 and TRBJ2-1; D is perhaps TRBD1 (6 bases). Trimming took off 2 bases at V and 6 bases at J, with 11 bases between the two ends. CDR1 SGHTA and CDR2 FQGNSA come from the germline V gene. The CDR3 is 14 residues long. This CDR3 reads CASSLSRDINEQFF. The CDR3 nucleotides read TGTGCCAGCAGCTTATCAAGGGACATCAATGAGCAGTTCTTC. Complete variable domain (other parts from reference TRBV7-2 and TRBJ2-1): GAGVSQSPSNKVTEKGKDVELRCDPISGHTALYWYRQSLGQGLEFLIYFQGNSAPDKSGLPSDRFSAERTGGSVSTLTIQRTQQEDSAVYLCASSLSRDINEQFFGPGTRLTVL.

V and J are TRBV28 and TRBJ1-2, with D possibly being TRBD1 (5 bases). V was cut by 3 bases and J by 8 bases, with 10 bases left in between. This CDR3 is 12 amino acids long. Germline CDR1 MDHEN, CDR2 SYDVKM. CDR3 in amino acids: CASSFGGEGYTF. DNA for the CDR3: TGTGCCAGCAGTTTTGGGGGGGAAGGCTACACCTTC.

In its sample, this clone was seen once. The chain recombines TRBV5-4 with TRBJ2-1, with 12 bases fitting TRBD2. The CDR3 totals 15 residues. The ends lost 3 bases at V and 6 bases at J; junction bases unmatched: 4. Germline CDR1 SGHNT, CDR2 YYREEE (reference sequence). CDR3 in DNA: TGTGCCAGCAGCTCTAGCGGGGGGGCGTCCAATGAGCAGTTCTTC. Its translation is CASSSSGGASNEQFF.

The rearrangement joins TRBV15 to TRBJ2-1; the D call may be TRBD1 or TRBD2 (5 bases each). This CDR3 region has 17 residues. The germline V gene encodes CDR1 LNHNV and CDR2 YYDKDF (reference sequence). Trimming removed 1 base from V and 5 bases from J, with 18 bases in between. CDR3 loop: CATSRALGAGGHNEQFF. CDR3 DNA sequence: TGTGCCACCAGCAGAGCGCTAGGGGCGGGTGGCCACAATGAGCAGTTCTTC.

This chain connects TRBV30 to TRBJ1-2; a possible D gene is TRBD1 (5 bases). Germline V gene sequence: CDR1 GTSNPN, CDR2 SVGIG (reference sequence). There are 13 residues in the CDR3. Between the trimmed V and J ends, which lost 1 base and 4 bases, there was a span of 10 bases. The CDR3 DNA reads TGTGCCTGGAGTGCAGGGTTTGGCTATGGCTACACCTTC. It encodes CAWSAGFGYGYTF.

The genes are TRBV2 and TRBJ1-3; D is uncertain. The CDR3 runs 15 residues. The germline V and J ends were trimmed by 6 bases and 3 bases, with 15 bases remaining between them. The germline V gene has CDR1 SNHLY and CDR2 FYNNEI. The CDR3 coding sequence is TGTGCCAGCAGAAAGGGTACGACCGATGGAAACACCATATATTTT. Encoded protein: CASRKGTTDGNTIYF.

In the case of this clone: The conserved phenylalanine or tryptophan is not found at the CDR3 terminus, so this likely reflects a read error. Because the CDR3's place on the DNA is in doubt, the DNA is left out and the CDR3 is given as listed by TCRdb. This rearrangement joins TRBV27 to TRBJ2-6; TRBD1, as called in the table, went unchecked against the DNA. With termini counted, the CDR3 has 12 amino acids. Germline V gene data show CDR1 as MNHEY and CDR2 as SMNVEV (reference sequence). The CDR3 loop is CASLLGVTGRPS.

V is TRBV10-3 and J is TRBJ2-4; D unresolved. CDR3 length equals 14 residues. The V end was cut by 3 bases, the J end by 1 base, with 7 bases between. Germline loops: CDR1 ENHRY, CDR2 SYGVKD. The CDR3 DNA reads as TGTGCCATCAGTGACGGGCGGGCCAAAAACATTCAGTACTTC. Encoded protein: CAISDGRAKNIQYF.

V gene TRBV7-3 combines with J gene TRBJ2-1; TRBD2 matches 8 bases. The CDR3 has 15 amino acids. After removal of 3 bases from V and 5 bases from J, the junction contained 6 bases not matched to a gene. The V gene's germline CDR1 is SGHTA and CDR2 FQGTGA. This chain's CDR3 is CASSFDRTSNNEQFF. The CDR3 DNA is TGTGCCAGCAGCTTTGACCGGACTAGCAACAATGAGCAGTTCTTC.

CDR3 nucleotide sequence: TGTGCCAGCAGCTTCCCACTAGCGGATGAGCAGTTCTTC. Translating gives CASSFPLADEQFF. J is TRBJ2-1 and V is TRBV5-4, with TRBD2 identical over 8 bases. The length of the CDR3 is 13 residues. Per germline, CDR1 SGHNT and CDR2 YYREEE (reference sequence). Germline trimming cut 2 bases from V and 8 bases from J; bases unmatched to any gene: 3.

The J gene is TRBJ2-5, the V gene TRBV29-1, with D maybe TRBD1 (5 bases). Germline V CDR1 and CDR2: SQVTM, ANQGSEA. Trimming cost V 4 bases and J 4 bases, with 16 bases left between them. The CDR3 is made up of 14 amino acids. CDR3 loop: CSVASDILGETQYF. CDR3 sequence (DNA): TGCAGCGTTGCGTCGGACATTCTTGGAGAGACCCAGTACTTC.

A single count supports this clone. The V call is TRBV29-1, the J call TRBJ2-7; no firm D call. V lost 5 bases to trimming and J lost 1 base, with 9 bases between them. The CDR3 covers 12 residues. Germline CDR1 reads SQVTM; CDR2 reads ANQGSEA. The CDR3 sequence: CSVRASSYEQYF. CDR3 nucleotides: TGCAGCGTTAGGGCATCTTCCTACGAGCAGTACTTC.

The rearrangement uses TRBV5-4 and TRBJ2-1; 12 bases match TRBD2. After removal of 3 bases from V and 4 bases from J, the junction contained 2 bases not matched to a gene. CDR3 length: 15 amino acids. Germline V CDR1 and CDR2: SGHNT, YYREEE (reference sequence). The CDR3 spells CASSSGTSGYNEQFF. CDR3 DNA sequence: TGTGCCAGCAGCTCAGGGACTAGCGGGTACAATGAGCAGTTCTTC.

The chain combines TRBV7-9 with TRBJ1-2; D is possibly TRBD1 (5 bases). This CDR3 has 12 amino acids. V was clipped by 3 bases and J by 6 bases, with 8 bases between them. In germline, CDR1 is SEHNR, CDR2 FQNEAQ (reference sequence). In nucleotides, the CDR3 is TGTGCCAGCAGCTTGGGGCGGGATGGCTACACCTTC. This gives the protein CASSLGRDGYTF.

This sequence joins TRBV5-1 and TRBJ2-1; D is unclear. CDR3 size: 12 residues. Germline lookup yields CDR1 SGHRS and CDR2 YFSETQ. Between the trimmed V and J ends, which lost 4 bases and 3 bases, there was a span of 5 bases. Here the CDR3 DNA reads TGCGCCAGCAGCATGGACTACAATGAGCAGTTCTTC. The encoded protein is CASSMDYNEQFF. Variable domain in full (rest from reference TRBV5-1 and TRBJ2-1): KAGVTQTPRYLIKTRGQQVTLSCSPISGHRSVSWYQQTPGQGLQFLFEYFSETQRNKGNFPGRFSGRQFSNSRSEMNVSTLELGDSALYLCASSMDYNEQFFGPGTRLTVL.

V gene TRBV19 combines with J gene TRBJ1-5; D remains ambiguous. The CDR3 runs 13 residues. Trimming cost V 4 bases and J 8 bases, with 12 bases left between them. Germline-derived CDR1 and CDR2 are LNHDA and SQIVND (reference sequence). CDR3 in amino acids: CASSTQGLEPQHF. CDR3 DNA: TGTGCCAGTAGTACCCAAGGTTTGGAGCCCCAGCATTTT.

This chain connects TRBV5-5 to TRBJ2-2; D unclear. Germline V gene sequence: CDR1 SGHKS, CDR2 YYEKEE (reference sequence). The CDR3 totals 16 residues. The V gene lost 0 bases and the J gene lost 0 bases, with 9 bases spanning the gap. The DNA of the CDR3 is TGTGCCAGCAGCTTGGCTCCGACCGCGAACACCGGGGAGCTGTTTTTT. Protein sequence: CASSLAPTANTGELFF. Full variable domain (remainder filled in from reference TRBV5-5 and TRBJ2-2): DAGVTQSPTHLIKTRGQQVTLRCSPISGHKSVSWYQQVLGQGPQFIFQYYEKEERGRGNFPDRFSARQFPNYSSELNVNALLLGDSALYLCASSLAPTANTGELFFGEGSRLTVL.

J is TRBJ1-2 and V is TRBV6-6; D perhaps matches TRBD1 (6 bases). There are 16 residues in the CDR3. The germline V and J ends were trimmed by 2 bases and 6 bases, with 19 bases remaining between them. Germline CDR1 and CDR2: MNHNY and SVGAGI (reference sequence). DNA of the CDR3: TGTGCCAGCAGTTACACCCGGGACACCAGTGGCCATGGCTACACCTTC. Its translation is CASSYTRDTSGHGYTF.

This clone was observed a single time. The CDR3 bases are TGTGCCAGCAGCCGGGACAGGGTCTACGAGCAGTACTTC. It translates to CASSRDRVYEQYF. The chain employs TRBV5-8 and TRBJ2-7; the match to TRBD1 covers 9 bases. V was pared by 4 bases and J by 3 bases, with 2 bases of the junction left unmatched. The V gene's germline CDR1 is SGHTS and CDR2 YDEGEE. CDR3 length: 13 residues. Supplemented by reference TRBV5-8 and TRBJ2-7, the full variable domain reads EAGVTQSPTHLIKTRGQQATLRCSPISGHTSVYWYQQALGLGLQFLLWYDEGEERNRGNFPPRFSGRQFPNYSSELNVNALELEDSALYLCASSRDRVYEQYFGPGTRLTVT.

V is TRBV4-2 and J is TRBJ2-1; D is uncertain. The V end lost 0 bases, the J end lost 4 bases, and 4 bases lay between the germline ends. The CDR3 covers 13 residues. Germline CDR1 is LGHNA and CDR2 is YNFKEQ. The CDR3 protein is CASSQDSYNEQFF. CDR3 nucleotide sequence: TGTGCCAGCAGCCAAGACAGTTACAATGAGCAGTTCTTC.

CDR3 residues: CASSLTGRNTEAFF. In DNA form, the CDR3 reads TGTGCCAGCAGCCTCACAGGGAGGAACACTGAAGCTTTCTTT. The chain carries TRBV6-1 and TRBJ1-1, with D perhaps matching TRBD1 (6 bases). The V and J ends lost 6 bases and 1 base respectively, with 12 bases between them. This CDR3 has 14 amino acids. CDR1 MNHNS and CDR2 SASEGT come from the germline V gene.

The chain combines TRBV4-2 with TRBJ2-3; 7 positions match TRBD2. The CDR3 is made up of 17 amino acids. Looked up from germline, CDR1 is LGHNA and CDR2 is YNFKEQ. With V trimmed by 0 bases and J by 4 bases, 10 bases remained unmatched. CDR3 sequence: CASSQETSLGVADTQYF. CDR3 sequence (DNA): TGTGCCAGCAGCCAAGAGACTAGCTTGGGTGTAGCAGATACGCAGTATTTT.

This clone occurred a few times. The chain uses TRBV19 and TRBJ2-1; 7 bases are shared with TRBD2. J was trimmed by 9 bases and V by 3 bases; bases with no gene match: 11. The CDR3 sequence is 15 residues long. Germline CDR1 reads LNHDA; CDR2 reads SQIVND (reference sequence). The CDR3 loop is CASSIGVGGISEQFF. CDR3 nucleotide sequence: TGTGCCAGTAGTATTGGCGTCGGGGGGATTAGTGAGCAGTTCTTC. Full variable domain (rest looked up from reference TRBV19 and TRBJ2-1): DGGITQSPKYLFRKEGQNVTLSCEQNLNHDAMYWYRQDPGQGLRLIYYSQIVNDFQKGDIAEGYSVSREKKESFPLTVTSAQKNPTAFYLCASSIGVGGISEQFFGPGTRLTVL.

The chain combines TRBV6-1 with TRBJ2-2; 12 bases are a match to TRBD2. The junction had 5 bases not matched to a gene; V was cut back by 4 bases and J by 2 bases. This CDR3 region has 17 residues. CDR1 and CDR2 (germline): MNHNS, SASEGT. The CDR3 region is CASSVPSGRDNTGELFF. The CDR3 DNA reads TGTGCCAGCAGTGTACCTAGCGGGAGGGATAACACCGGGGAGCTGTTTTTT.

This clone has a handful of counts. The rearrangement joins TRBV2 to TRBJ2-5; D might be TRBD1 (5 bases). Germline V gives CDR1 SNHLY, CDR2 FYNNEI. The CDR3 totals 15 residues. The V end lost 0 bases, the J end lost 7 bases, and 15 bases lay between the germline ends. CDR3 bases: TGTGCCAGCAGTGAAGCGCGTACAGGTGTATGGACCCAGTACTTC. It codes for CASSEARTGVWTQYF.